This is a list of T cell receptor beta chains from one sample in a study of T cell responses to AZD1222 COVID-19 vaccine. TCRdb keeps only in-frame clones here, not all; method: immunoSEQ multiplex PCR. The sample has 150,000 to 200,000 clones; approximately 90% are singletons. The specimen was peripheral blood, collected on day 0 of AZD1222 vaccination. The receptor set was obtained from an adult in good health. Both conserved end residues are trimmed from each CDR3. The order of the fields is D gene, V gene, CDR3 protein. D genes are given only for firm matches.

>-|TRBV19
ASRQGGVSRTDTQY
>TRBD1|TRBV10-3
AISGQGTQPQH
>TRBD2|TRBV6-5
ASSFRTSGTTGELF
>-|TRBV10-2
ASRTGNTEAF
>TRBD1|TRBV3-1/TRBV3-2
ASSQAPGQGNTEAF
>TRBD2|TRBV6-5
ASSLSGGHYNEQF
>-|TRBV9
ASSRTLADTQY
>-|TRBV7-2
ASSLEGLRSYEQY
>-|TRBV23-1
ASSLHPGPRCYEQY
>TRBD1|TRBV29-1
SVEGQDRLNYGYT
>TRBD1|TRBV11-1
ASSPRGTGNEKLF